This entry is about one TCR beta chain. The germline gives CDR1 SEHNR, CDR2 FQNEAQ (reference sequence). V lost 4 bases and J lost 7, with 13 bases in between. The CDR3 covers 14 residues. This table comes from immunoSEQ multiplex PCR, and its TCRdb copy is limited to in-frame clones, with some not included. This table holds approximately 98,000 clones, under 97% found once. The data originate from a study of cytomegalovirus exposure and HLA in healthy donors. Sequenced: PBMCs. The chain couples TRBV7-9 to TRBJ1-4; tentative D call: TRBD1 (6 bases). This clonotype was sampled from a woman aged 18-30 years in good health and CMV-seronegative. In DNA, the CDR3 is TGTGCCAGCAGCTCGCAGGGGAAAGGTGAAAAACTGTTTTTT. Protein sequence: CASSSQGKGEKLFF.